These T cell receptor beta chains were read from a single sample in a study of T cells in Graves' hyperthyroidism and ophthalmopathy. TCRdb reprocessed the multiplex PCR reads via MiXCR and lists one record per CDR3 protein. The sample includes 300,000 to 400,000 distinct CDR3 sequences, over 20% of them seen just once. Input material: blood. All receptors come from a woman in her forties or fifties with Graves' hyperthyroidism. CDR3s leave out the opening cysteine and the closing phenylalanine or tryptophan. Each record gives: V gene, J gene, clone size, CDR3 protein. Not every row has a clone size; where given, it reads once, few, many or a size class.

>TRBV6-1|TRBJ1-5|many
ASSEDPTGGLSNQPQH
>TRBV30|TRBJ2-5|.
ACQDPGLAGWRLETQY
>TRBV6-1|TRBJ1-6|many
ASWDRGLLSSPLH
>TRBV2|TRBJ2-2|.
ASSRTGAPPRALF
>TRBV11-2|TRBJ1-2|many
ASSPGEYGYGYT
>TRBV20-1|TRBJ1-2|.
SAKEYRTKYGYT
>TRBV12-3/TRBV12-4|TRBJ2-1|.
ASRGLFPLPYNEQF
>TRBV30|TRBJ2-5|.
AWSELAGVYQETQY
>TRBV6-1|TRBJ1-2|.
ASRLDGNYGYT
>TRBV5-1|TRBJ1-1|many
ASSLSNMNTEAF
>TRBV24-1|TRBJ2-2|many
ATSDSTRDRDFAGELF
>TRBV20-1|TRBJ1-1|once
SARTGGGTEAF
>TRBV2|TRBJ2-7|many
ASSVWMGEQY
>TRBV5-5|TRBJ2-7|many
ASSFKTGAYEQY
>TRBV20-1|TRBJ1-1|.
SARDLNTEAF
>TRBV28|TRBJ2-7|.
ASSFPFTGRSYEQY
>TRBV12-3/TRBV12-4|TRBJ2-7|.
ASSGASIRYEQY
>TRBV19|TRBJ2-1|.
ASSDQGTEQF
>TRBV20-1|TRBJ2-7|few
SARDPGPIRTRLAGAFDEQY
>TRBV7-3|TRBJ2-7|few
ASSLGRNYEQY
>TRBV12-3/TRBV12-4|TRBJ2-1|many
ASSHGGRGNEQF